The TCR beta chain described here comes from a study of CD8 T cells in ankylosing spondylitis. Study-wide results and caveats: Ankylosing spondylitis blood appeared to be characterized by a TCR beta motif of eight highly homologous variants. Prior work had noted some motif variants in reactive arthritis blood and synovial fluid. Clones linked with disease were CD8+ and fairly uncommon in the peripheral blood. Disease-linked clones were reportedly significantly enriched in matched ankylosing spondylitis synovial fluid.

Between the trimmed V and J ends, which lost 4 bases and 3 bases, there was a span of 19 bases. Germline V gene lookup returns CDR1 SGDLS and CDR2 YYNGEE. The CDR3 is 16 amino acids. Quantitative molecular-barcoded 5'-RACE generated the TCR beta libraries. TCRdb re-analysed the 5' RACE reads in MiXCR, keeping a single row per CDR3 protein. Of some 220,000 distinct CDR3 sequences in the sample, roughly 6.6% were seen once. A note on this clonotype: Its antigen is unidentified.

The chain combines TRBV9 with TRBJ1-2; D gene unclear. Input material: blood, either unsorted or a sorted T cell fraction (not recorded which). The sequence was obtained from a male donor with ankylosing spondylitis. This CDR3 reads CASSTPDGEEDYGYTF. CDR3 bases: TGTGCCAGCAGCACCCCTGACGGGGAGGAGGACTATGGCTACACCTTC.